A single T cell receptor beta chain is shown here with its context. In the same sample, other DNA sequences code for this CDR3. The ends were cut back, 6 bases at V and 2 bases at J, with 7 bases in the middle. Germline V gene lookup returns CDR1 DFQATT and CDR2 SNEGSKA (reference sequence). The CDR3 has 11 amino acids. This sample stems from a study of T cell responses to AZD1222 COVID-19 vaccine. Libraries were prepared by immunoSEQ multiplex PCR; TCRdb keeps only in-frame clonotypes and omits some of them. The table lists around 96,000 clones, nearly 90% of them singletons. The source of this sequence is an adult in good health. The rearrangement links TRBV20-1 to TRBJ1-1, with D unclear. Sample: peripheral blood, taken on day 0 of AZD1222 vaccination. CDR3 coding DNA: TGCAGTGCGGAGACTAACACTGAAGCTTTCTTT. Its protein product is CSAETNTEAFF.